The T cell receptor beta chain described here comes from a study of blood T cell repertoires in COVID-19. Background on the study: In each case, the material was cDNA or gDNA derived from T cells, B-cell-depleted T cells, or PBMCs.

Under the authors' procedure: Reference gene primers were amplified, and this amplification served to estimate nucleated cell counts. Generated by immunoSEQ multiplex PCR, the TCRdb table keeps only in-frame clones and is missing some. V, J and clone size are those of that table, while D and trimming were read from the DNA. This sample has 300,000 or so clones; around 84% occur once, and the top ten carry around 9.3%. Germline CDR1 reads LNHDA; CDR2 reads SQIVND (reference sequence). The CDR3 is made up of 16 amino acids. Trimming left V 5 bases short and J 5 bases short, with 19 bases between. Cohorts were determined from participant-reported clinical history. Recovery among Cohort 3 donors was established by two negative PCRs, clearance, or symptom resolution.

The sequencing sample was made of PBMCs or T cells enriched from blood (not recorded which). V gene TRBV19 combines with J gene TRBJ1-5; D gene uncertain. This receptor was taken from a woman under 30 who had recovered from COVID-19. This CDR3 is CASSSPLKERDQPQHF. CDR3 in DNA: TGTGCCAGTAGTTCGCCCCTCAAGGAGAGGGATCAGCCCCAGCATTTT. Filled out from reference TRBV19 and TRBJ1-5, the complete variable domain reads DGGITQSPKYLFRKEGQNVTLSCEQNLNHDAMYWYRQDPGQGLRLIYYSQIVNDFQKGDIAEGYSVSREKKESFPLTVTSAQKNPTAFYLCASSSPLKERDQPQHFGDGTRLSIL.